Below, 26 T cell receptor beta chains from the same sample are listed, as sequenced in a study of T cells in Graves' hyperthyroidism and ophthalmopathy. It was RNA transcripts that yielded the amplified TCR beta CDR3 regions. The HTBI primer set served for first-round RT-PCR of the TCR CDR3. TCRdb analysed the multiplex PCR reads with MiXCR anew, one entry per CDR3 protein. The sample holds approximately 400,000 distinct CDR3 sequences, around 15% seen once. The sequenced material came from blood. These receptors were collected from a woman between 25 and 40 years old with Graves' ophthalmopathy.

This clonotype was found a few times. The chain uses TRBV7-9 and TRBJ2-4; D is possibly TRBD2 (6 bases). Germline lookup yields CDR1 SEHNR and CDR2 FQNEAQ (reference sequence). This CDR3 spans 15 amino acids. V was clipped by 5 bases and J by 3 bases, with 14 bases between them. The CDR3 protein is CASSPQGGFKNIQYF. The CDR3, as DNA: TGTGCCAGCAGCCCTCAGGGAGGTTTCAAAAACATTCAGTACTTC.

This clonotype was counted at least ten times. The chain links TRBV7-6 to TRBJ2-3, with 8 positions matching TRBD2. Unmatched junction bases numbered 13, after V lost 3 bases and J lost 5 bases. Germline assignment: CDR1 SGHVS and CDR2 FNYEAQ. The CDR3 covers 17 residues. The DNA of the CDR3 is TGTGCCAGCAGCTTCAATATCGCCGGGGGGGATGTAGATACGCAGTATTTT. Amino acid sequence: CASSFNIAGGDVDTQYF.

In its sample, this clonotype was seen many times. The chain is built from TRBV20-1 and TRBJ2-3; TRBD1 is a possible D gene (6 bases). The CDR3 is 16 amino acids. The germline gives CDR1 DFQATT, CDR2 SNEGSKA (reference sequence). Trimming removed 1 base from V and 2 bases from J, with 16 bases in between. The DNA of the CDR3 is TGCAGTGCTAGAGCCGTTAGGGGGACCCTCACAGATACGCAGTATTTT. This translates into CSARAVRGTLTDTQYF.

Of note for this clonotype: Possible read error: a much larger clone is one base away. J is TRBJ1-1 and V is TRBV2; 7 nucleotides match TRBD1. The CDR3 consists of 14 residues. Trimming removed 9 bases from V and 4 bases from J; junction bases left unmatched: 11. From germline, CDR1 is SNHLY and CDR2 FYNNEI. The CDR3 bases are TGTGCCAGTGGGGGAAGGGGGCTGGGCACTGAAGCTTTCTTT. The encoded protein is CASGGRGLGTEAFF.

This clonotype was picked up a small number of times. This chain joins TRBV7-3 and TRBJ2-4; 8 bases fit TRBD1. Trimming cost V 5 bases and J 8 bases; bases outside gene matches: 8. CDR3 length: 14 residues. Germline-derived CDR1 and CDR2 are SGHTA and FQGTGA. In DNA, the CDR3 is TGTGCCAGCAGCCTGACAGGGGCCCTTGACATTCAGTACTTC. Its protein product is CASSLTGALDIQYF. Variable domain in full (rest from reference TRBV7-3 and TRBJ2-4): GAGVSQTPSNKVTEKGKYVELRCDPISGHTALYWYRQSLGQGPEFLIYFQGTGAADDSGLPNDRFFAVRPEGSVSTLKIQRTERGDSAVYLCASSLTGALDIQYFGAGTRLSVL.

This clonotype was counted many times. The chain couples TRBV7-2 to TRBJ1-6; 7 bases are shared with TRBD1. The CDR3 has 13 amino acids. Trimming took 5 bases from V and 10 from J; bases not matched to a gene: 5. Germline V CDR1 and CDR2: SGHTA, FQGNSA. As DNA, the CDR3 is TGTGCCAGCAGCGCCACAGGGGTATCACCCCTCCACTTT. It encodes CASSATGVSPLHF.

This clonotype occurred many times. The CDR3 is CASRGDKYTDTQYF. CDR3 DNA: TGTGCCAGCAGGGGGGACAAGTACACAGATACGCAGTATTTT. V is TRBV2 and J is TRBJ2-3, with a weak D call TRBD1 (6 bases). Trimming pared 6 bases from V and 2 bases from J, leaving 12 bases between. Germline values: CDR1 SNHLY, CDR2 FYNNEI. The CDR3 spans 14 residues.

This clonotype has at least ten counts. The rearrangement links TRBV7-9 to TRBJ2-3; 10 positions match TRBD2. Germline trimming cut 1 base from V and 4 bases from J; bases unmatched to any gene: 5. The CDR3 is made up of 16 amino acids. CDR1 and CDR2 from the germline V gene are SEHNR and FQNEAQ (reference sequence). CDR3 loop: CASSLGTSGAADTQYF. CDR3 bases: TGTGCCAGCAGCTTAGGTACTAGCGGGGCGGCAGATACGCAGTATTTT. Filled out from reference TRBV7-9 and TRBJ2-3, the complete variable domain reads DTGVSQNPRHKITKRGQNVTFRCDPISEHNRLYWYRQTLGQGPEFLTYFQNEAQLEKSRLLSDRFSAERPKGSFSTLEIQRTEQGDSAMYLCASSLGTSGAADTQYFGPGTRLTVL.

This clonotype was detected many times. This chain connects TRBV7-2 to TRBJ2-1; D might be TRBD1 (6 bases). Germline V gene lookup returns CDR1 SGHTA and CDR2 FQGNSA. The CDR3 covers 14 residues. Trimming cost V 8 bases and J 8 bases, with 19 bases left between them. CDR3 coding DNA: TGTGCCAGCCAGGGGCGCGGTACGATCGATGAGCAGTTCTTC. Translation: CASQGRGTIDEQFF.

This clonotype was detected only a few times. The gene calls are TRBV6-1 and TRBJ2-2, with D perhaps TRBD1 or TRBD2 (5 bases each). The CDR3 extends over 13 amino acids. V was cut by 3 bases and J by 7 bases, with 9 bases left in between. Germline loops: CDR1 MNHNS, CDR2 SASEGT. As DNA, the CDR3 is TGTGCCAGCAGTGAGGGGGAGATCGGGGAGCTGTTTTTT. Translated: CASSEGEIGELFF.

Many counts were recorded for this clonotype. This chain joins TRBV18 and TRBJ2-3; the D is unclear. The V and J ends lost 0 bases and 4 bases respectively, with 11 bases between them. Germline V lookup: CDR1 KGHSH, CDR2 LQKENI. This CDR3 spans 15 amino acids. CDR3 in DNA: TGTGCCAGCTCACCACCGGGCCCTCAGGCAGATACGCAGTATTTT. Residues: CASSPPGPQADTQYF.

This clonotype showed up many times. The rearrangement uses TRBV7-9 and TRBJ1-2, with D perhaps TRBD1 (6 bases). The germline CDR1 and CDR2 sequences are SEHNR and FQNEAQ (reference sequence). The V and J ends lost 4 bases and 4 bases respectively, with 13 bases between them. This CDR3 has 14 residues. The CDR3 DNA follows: TGTGCCAGCAGCTCCCTGGGGGGGCTCTATGGCTACACCTTC. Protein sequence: CASSSLGGLYGYTF.

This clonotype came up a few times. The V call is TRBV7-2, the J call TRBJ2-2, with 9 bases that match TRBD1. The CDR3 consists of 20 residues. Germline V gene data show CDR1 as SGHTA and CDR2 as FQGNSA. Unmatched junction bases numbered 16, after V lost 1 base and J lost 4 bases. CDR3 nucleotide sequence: TGTGCCAGCAGCTTAGTCTCCCAGATACGGACAGGGGCGGGCACCGGGGAGCTGTTTTTT. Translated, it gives CASSLVSQIRTGAGTGELFF.

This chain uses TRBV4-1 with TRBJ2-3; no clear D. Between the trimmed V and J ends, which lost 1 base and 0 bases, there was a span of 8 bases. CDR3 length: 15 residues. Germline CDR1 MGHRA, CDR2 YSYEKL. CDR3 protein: CASSQVPASTDTQYF. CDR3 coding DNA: TGCGCCAGCAGCCAAGTTCCTGCGAGCACAGATACGCAGTATTTT.

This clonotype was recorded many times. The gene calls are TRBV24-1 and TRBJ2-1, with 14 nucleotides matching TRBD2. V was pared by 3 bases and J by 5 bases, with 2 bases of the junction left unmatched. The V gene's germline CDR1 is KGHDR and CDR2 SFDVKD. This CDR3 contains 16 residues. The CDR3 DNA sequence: TGTGCCACCAGTGATCCGGGACTAGCGGGGGACAATGAGCAGTTCTTC. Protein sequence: CATSDPGLAGDNEQFF.

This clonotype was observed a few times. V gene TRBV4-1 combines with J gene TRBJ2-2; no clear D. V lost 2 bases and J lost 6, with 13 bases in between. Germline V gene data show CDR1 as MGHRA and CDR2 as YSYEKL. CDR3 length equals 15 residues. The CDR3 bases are TGCGCCAGCAGCCAAATGGTGTCGGTGTCCGGGGAGCTGTTTTTT. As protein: CASSQMVSVSGELFF.

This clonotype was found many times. The CDR3 protein is CAIGRASNQPQHF. CDR3 nucleotides: TGTGCCATCGGCCGGGCCTCCAATCAGCCCCAGCATTTT. The chain combines TRBV10-3 with TRBJ1-5; D call uncertain. This CDR3 is built from 13 residues. V lost 8 bases to trimming and J lost 3 bases, with 11 bases between them. Per germline, CDR1 ENHRY and CDR2 SYGVKD.

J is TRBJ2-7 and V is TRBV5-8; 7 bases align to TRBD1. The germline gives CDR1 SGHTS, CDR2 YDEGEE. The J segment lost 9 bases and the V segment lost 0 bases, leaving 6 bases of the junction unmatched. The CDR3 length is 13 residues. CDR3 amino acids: CASSLVRGLGQYF. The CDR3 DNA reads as TGTGCCAGCAGCTTGGTGAGGGGGCTCGGGCAGTACTTC.

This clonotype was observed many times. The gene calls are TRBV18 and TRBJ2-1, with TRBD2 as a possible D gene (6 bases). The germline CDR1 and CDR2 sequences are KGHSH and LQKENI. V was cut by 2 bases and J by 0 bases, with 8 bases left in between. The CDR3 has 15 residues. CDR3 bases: TGTGCCAGCTCACCAGGGAGGAGCTCCTACAATGAGCAGTTCTTC. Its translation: CASSPGRSSYNEQFF.

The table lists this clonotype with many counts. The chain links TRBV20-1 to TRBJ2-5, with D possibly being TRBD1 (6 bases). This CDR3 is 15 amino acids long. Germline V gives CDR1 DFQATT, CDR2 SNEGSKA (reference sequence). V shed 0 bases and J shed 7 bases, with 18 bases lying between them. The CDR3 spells CSARDLQGPLLTQYF. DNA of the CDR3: TGCAGTGCTAGAGATCTCCAGGGGCCCCTATTGACCCAGTACTTC.

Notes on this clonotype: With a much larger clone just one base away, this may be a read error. CDR3 nucleotide sequence: TGTGCCACCAGTAGTCTCACAGGGGCTAATTCACCCCTCCACTTT. Protein sequence: CATSSLTGANSPLHF. The chain uses TRBV27 and TRBJ1-6; 7 bases line up with TRBD1. This CDR3 has 15 amino acids. The germline V gene has CDR1 MNHEY and CDR2 SMNVEV (reference sequence).

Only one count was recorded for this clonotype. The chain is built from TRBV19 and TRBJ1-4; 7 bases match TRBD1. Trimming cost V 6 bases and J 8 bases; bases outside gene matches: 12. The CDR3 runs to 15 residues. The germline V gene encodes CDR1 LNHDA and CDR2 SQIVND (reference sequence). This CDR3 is CASSSHDREREKLFF. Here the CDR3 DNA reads TGTGCCAGTAGCAGTCACGACAGGGAAAGGGAAAAACTGTTTTTT.

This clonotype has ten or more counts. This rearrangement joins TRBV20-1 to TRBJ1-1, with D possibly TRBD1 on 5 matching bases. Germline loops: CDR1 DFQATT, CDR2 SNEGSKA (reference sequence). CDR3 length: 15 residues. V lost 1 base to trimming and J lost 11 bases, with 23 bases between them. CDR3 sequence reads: CSARGFPSRVDAAFF. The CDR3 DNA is TGCAGTGCTAGAGGCTTCCCGAGCAGGGTAGATGCCGCTTTCTTT.

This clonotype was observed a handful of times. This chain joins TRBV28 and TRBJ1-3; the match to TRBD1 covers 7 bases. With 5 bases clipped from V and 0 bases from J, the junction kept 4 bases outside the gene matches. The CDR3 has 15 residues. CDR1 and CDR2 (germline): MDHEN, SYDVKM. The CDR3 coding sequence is TGTGCCAGCAGTGACAGGGACTTCTCTGGAAACACCATATATTTT. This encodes CASSDRDFSGNTIYF.

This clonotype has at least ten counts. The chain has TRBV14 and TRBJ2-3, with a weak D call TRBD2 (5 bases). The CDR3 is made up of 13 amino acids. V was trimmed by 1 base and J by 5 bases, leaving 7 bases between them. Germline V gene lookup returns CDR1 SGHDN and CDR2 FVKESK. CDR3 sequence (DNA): TGTGCCAGCAGCCAAGGAGCGGAAGATACGCAGTATTTT. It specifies CASSQGAEDTQYF.

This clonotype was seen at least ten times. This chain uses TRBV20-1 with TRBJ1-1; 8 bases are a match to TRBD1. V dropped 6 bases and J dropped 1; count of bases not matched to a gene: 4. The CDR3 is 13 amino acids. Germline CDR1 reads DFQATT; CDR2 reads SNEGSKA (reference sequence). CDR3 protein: CSALTGANTEAFF. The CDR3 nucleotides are TGCAGTGCATTGACAGGGGCGAACACTGAAGCTTTCTTT.